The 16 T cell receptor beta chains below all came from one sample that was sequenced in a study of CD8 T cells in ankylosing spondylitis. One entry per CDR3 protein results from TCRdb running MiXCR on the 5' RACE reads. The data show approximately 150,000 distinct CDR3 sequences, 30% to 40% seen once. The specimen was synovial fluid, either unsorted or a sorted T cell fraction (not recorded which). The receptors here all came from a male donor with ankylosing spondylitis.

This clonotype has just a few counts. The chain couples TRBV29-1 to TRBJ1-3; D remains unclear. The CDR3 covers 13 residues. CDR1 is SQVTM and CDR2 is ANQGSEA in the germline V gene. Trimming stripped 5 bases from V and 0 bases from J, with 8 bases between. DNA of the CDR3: TGCAGCGTTTCCTGGAGCTCTGGAAACACCATATATTTT. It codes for CSVSWSSGNTIYF. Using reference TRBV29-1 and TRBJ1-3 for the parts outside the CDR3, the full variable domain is SAVISQKPSRDICQRGTSLTIQCQVDSQVTMMFWYRQQPGQSLTLIATANQGSEATYESGFVIDKFPISRPNLTFSTLTVSNMSPEDSSIYLCSVSWSSGNTIYFGEGSWLTVV.

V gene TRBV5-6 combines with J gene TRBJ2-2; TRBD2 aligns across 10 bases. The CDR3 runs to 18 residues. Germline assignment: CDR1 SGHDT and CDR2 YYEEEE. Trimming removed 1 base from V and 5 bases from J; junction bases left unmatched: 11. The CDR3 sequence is CASSLRVLAGVPTGELFF. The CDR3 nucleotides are TGTGCCAGCAGCTTGCGGGTGCTAGCGGGGGTCCCAACCGGGGAGCTGTTTTTT.

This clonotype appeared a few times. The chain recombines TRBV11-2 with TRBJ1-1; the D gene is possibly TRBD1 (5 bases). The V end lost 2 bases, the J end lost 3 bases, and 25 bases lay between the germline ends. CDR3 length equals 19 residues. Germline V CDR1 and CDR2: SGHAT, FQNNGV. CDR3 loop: CASSLFSPPAGQKYTEAFF. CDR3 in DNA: TGTGCCAGCAGCTTATTTTCGCCCCCTGCGGGGCAGAAATACACTGAAGCTTTCTTT.

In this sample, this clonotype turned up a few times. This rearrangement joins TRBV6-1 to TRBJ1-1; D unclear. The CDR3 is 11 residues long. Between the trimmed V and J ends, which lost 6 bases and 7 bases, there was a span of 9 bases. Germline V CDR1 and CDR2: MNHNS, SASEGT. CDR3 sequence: CASSLHFEAFF. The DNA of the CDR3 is TGTGCCAGCAGCCTACATTTTGAAGCTTTCTTT.

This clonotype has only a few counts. The CDR3 bases are TGCGCCAGCAGCTTGGGATCAAACAGGGATTTCACCGGGGAGCTGTTTTTT. Translation: CASSLGSNRDFTGELFF. The chain is built from TRBV5-1 and TRBJ2-2; TRBD1 is a possible D gene (6 bases). The germline V gene encodes CDR1 SGHRS and CDR2 YFSETQ. V was cut by 0 bases and J by 4 bases, with 16 bases left in between. The CDR3 contains 17 residues.

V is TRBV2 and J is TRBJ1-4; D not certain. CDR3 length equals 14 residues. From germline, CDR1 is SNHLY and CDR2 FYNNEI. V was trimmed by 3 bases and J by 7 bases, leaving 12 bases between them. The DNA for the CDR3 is TGTGCCAGCAGTGAGCGGACCGGTAGTGAAAAACTGTTTTTT. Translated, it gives CASSERTGSEKLFF.

This CDR3 reads CASSASTGIRETQYF. The CDR3 DNA is TGTGCCAGCAGTGCCTCGACCGGGATAAGGGAGACCCAGTACTTC. The chain has TRBV12-3 or TRBV12-4 and TRBJ2-5, with D tentatively TRBD2 (5 bases). V shed 5 bases and J shed 5 bases, with 18 bases lying between them. The CDR3 is 15 residues long.

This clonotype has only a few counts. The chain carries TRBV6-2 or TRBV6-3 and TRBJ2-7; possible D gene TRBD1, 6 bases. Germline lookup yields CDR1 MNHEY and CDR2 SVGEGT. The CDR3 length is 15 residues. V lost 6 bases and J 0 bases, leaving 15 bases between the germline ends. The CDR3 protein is CASSLTGVVSYEQYF. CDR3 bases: TGTGCCAGCAGCCTGACAGGAGTTGTCTCCTACGAGCAGTACTTC.

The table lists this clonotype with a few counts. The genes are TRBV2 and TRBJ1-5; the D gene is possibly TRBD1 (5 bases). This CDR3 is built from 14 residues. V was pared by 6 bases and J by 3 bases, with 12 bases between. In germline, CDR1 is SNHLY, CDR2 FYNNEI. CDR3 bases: TGTGCCAGCAGGGCCGACAGAGACAATCAGCCCCAGCATTTT. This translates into CASRADRDNQPQHF.

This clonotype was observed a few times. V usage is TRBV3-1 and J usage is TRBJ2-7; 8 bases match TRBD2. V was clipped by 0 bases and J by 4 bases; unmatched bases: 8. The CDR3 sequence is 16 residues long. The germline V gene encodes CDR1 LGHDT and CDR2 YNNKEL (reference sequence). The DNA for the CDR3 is TGTGCCAGCAGCCAAGATTATCTAGCGGGCCTTTACGAGCAGTACTTC. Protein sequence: CASSQDYLAGLYEQYF.

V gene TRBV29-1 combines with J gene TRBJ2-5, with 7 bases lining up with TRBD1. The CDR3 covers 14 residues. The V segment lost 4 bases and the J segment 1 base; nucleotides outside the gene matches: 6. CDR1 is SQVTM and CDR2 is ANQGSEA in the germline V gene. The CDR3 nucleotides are TGCAGCGTTGCCCGACAGGGCCTCCAAGAGACCCAGTACTTC. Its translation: CSVARQGLQETQYF.

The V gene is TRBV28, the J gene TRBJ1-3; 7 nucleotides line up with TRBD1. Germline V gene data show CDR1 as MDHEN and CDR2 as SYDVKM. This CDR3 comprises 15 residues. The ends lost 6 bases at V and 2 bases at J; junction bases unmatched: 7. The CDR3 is CASSRQGSAGNTIYF. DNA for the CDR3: TGTGCCAGCAGCCGACAGGGTTCGGCTGGAAACACCATATATTTT.

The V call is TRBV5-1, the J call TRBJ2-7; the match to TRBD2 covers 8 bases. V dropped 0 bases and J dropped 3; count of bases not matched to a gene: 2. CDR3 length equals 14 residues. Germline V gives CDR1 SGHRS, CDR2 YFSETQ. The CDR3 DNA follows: TGCGCCAGCAGCTTGGAGACTAGCGACTACGAGCAGTACTTC. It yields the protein CASSLETSDYEQYF.

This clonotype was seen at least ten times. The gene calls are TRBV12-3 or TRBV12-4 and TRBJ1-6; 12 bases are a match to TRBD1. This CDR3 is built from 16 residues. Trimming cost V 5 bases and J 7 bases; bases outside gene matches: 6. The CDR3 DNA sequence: TGTGCCAGCAGTCTCGGGACAGGGGGCTTCAATTCACCCCTCCACTTT. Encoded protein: CASSLGTGGFNSPLHF.

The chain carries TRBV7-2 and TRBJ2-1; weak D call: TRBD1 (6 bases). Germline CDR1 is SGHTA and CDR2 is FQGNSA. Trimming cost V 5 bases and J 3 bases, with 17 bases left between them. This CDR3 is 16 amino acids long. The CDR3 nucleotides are TGTGCCAGCAGCCTAACTGGAAGACAGGACTACAATGAGCAGTTCTTC. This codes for CASSLTGRQDYNEQFF.

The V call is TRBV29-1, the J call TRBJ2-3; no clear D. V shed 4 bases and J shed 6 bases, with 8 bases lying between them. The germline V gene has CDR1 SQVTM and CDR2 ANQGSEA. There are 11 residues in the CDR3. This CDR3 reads CSVGAPDTQYF. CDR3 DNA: TGCAGCGTTGGGGCGCCCGATACGCAGTATTTT.